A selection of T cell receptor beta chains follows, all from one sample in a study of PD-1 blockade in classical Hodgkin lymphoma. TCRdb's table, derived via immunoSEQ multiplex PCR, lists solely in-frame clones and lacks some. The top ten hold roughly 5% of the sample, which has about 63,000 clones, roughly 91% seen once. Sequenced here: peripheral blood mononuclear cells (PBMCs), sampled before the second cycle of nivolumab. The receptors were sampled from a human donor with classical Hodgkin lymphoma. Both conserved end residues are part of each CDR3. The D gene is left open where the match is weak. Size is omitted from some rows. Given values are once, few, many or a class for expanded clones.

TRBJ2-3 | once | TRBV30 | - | TGTGCCTGGAGTGTGGTTGGAGCCTTCACAGATACGCAGTATTTT | CAWSVVGAFTDTQYF
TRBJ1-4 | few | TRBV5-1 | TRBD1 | TGCGCCAGCAGCCAGGGACAGGGAAATGAAAAACTGTTTTTT | CASSQGQGNEKLFF
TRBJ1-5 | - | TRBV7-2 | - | TGTGCCAGCAGCTTAGCACGGAATAGCAATCAGCCCCAGCATTTT | CASSLARNSNQPQHF
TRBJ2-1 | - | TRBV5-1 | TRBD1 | TGCGCCAGCAGCTCAACCGGGACAGGGACCCTCAGTGAGCAGTTCTTC | CASSSTGTGTLSEQFF
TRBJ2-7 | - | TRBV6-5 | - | TGTGCCAGCGGGGGCGCGGTCTACGAGCAGTACTTC | CASGGAVYEQYF
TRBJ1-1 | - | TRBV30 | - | TGTGCCTGGAGTGTCCAGGGAGGGTCTGAAGCTTTCTTT | CAWSVQGGSEAFF
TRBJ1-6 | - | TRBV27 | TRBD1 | TGTGCCAGCAGTTTATTCTTTGGGACAGGGGCTTCACCCCTCCACTTT | CASSLFFGTGASPLHF
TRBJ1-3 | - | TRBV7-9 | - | TGTGCCAGCAGCCAACAGAGATCTGGAAACACCATATATTTT | CASSQQRSGNTIYF
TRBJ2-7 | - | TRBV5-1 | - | TGCGCCAGCAGCTTGGGAGGGCCCGGCGAGCAGTACTTC | CASSLGGPGEQYF
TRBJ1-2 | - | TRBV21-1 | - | TGTGCCAGCAGCAAAGGGACAAGCTATGGCTACACCTTC | CASSKGTSYGYTF
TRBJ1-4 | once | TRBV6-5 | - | TGTGCCAGCAGTTACTACGGTAATGAAAAACTGTTTTTT | CASSYYGNEKLFF
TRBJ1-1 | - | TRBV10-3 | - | TGTGCCATCAGTGCACAGTTTAACACTGAAGCTTTCTTT | CAISAQFNTEAFF
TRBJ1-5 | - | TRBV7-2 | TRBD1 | TGTGCCAGCAGCCCAATGGGACAGGGGAGTCAGCCCCAGCATTTT | CASSPMGQGSQPQHF
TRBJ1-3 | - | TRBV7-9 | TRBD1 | TGTGCCAGCAGCTTCCCAGGGACAGGGGGTGGAAACACCATATATTTT | CASSFPGTGGGNTIYF
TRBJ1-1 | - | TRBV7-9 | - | TGTGCCAGCAGCTTAGAATCTTTCCGGAACACTGAAGCTTTCTTT | CASSLESFRNTEAFF
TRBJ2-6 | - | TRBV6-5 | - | TGTGCCAGCAGCTCACGGGCCTCTGGGGCCAACGTCCTGACCTTC | CASSSRASGANVLTF
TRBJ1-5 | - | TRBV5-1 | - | TGCGCCAGCAGCTTGGAAAGCAATCAGCCCCAGCATTTT | CASSLESNQPQHF
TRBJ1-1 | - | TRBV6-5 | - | TGTGCCAGCAGTTACAGTGGGGGTAACACTGAAGCTTTCTTT | CASSYSGGNTEAFF
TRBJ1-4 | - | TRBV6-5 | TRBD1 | TGTGCCAGCAGTTACGACAGGGTTGATCAAAAACTGTTTTTT | CASSYDRVDQKLFF
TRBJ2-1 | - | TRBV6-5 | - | TGTGCCAGCAGTTACGCATTCGTTGGGAATGAGCAGTTCTTC | CASSYAFVGNEQFF
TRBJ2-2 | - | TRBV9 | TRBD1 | TGTGCCAGCAGCCCCGGGACAGGAGACACCGGGGAGCTGTTTTTT | CASSPGTGDTGELFF
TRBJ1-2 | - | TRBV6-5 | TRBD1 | TGTGCCAGCAGTTACAACACGGACAGGAGCTATGGCTACACCTTC | CASSYNTDRSYGYTF
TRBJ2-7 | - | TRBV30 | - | TGTGCCTGGAGAGGGGCCCCGAGCTCCTACGAGCAGTACTTC | CAWRGAPSSYEQYF
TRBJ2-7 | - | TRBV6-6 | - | TGTGCCAGCAGTTACAAACCCGACTCCTACGAGCAGTACTTC | CASSYKPDSYEQYF
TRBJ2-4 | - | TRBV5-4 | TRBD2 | TGTGCCAGCAGCTTGGATGCGGGCGGGGGGCTAGCCAAAAACATTCAGTACTTC | CASSLDAGGGLAKNIQYF
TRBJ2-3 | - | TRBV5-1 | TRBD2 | TGCGCCAGCAGCTTGGATGTTAGCGGGGGGGATACGCAGTATTTT | CASSLDVSGGDTQYF
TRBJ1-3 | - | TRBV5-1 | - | TGCGCCAGCAAGGCGGGACCCGAAGCTGGAAACACCATATATTTT | CASKAGPEAGNTIYF
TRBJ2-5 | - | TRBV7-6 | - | TGTGCCAGCAGTAGGACTAATCAAGAGACCCAGTACTTC | CASSRTNQETQYF
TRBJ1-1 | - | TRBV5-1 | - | TGCGCCAGCAGTTCACAGCCTGGAGCTTTCAACACTGAAGCTTTCTTT | CASSSQPGAFNTEAFF
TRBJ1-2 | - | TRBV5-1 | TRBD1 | TGCGCCAGCAGCTTTTCCCGGGACAGGGGGCGCCTAACCTATGGCTACACCTTC | CASSFSRDRGRLTYGYTF
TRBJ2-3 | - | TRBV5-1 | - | TGCGCCAGCAGCTTGAAATCCACAGATACGCAGTATTTT | CASSLKSTDTQYF
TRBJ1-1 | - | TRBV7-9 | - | TGTGCCAGCAGCTTAGAGGAGGGTTGGGGTTACACTGAAGCTTTCTTT | CASSLEEGWGYTEAFF
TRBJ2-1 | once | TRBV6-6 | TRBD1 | TGTGCCAGCAGTTACTCGATCCAGGGGGAGAATGAGCAGTTCTTC | CASSYSIQGENEQFF
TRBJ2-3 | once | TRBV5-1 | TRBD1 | TGCGCCAGCAGCCAAGTGAGGGACAGGGCTGGTGGCACAGATACGCAGTATTTT | CASSQVRDRAGGTDTQYF
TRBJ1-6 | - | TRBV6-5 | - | TGTGCCAGCAGTTACGACAGCTCCTATAATTCACCCCTCCACTTT | CASSYDSSYNSPLHF
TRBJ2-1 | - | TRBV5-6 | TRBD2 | TGTGCCAGTAGAGCGGGGGGCGATGAGCAGTTCTTC | CASRAGGDEQFF
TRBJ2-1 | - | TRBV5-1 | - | TGCGCCAGCAGCTCATACCAGGGTAATGAGCAGTTCTTC | CASSSYQGNEQFF
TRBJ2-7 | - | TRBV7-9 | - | TGTGCCAGCAGCTTAGCGGTTACAGAGCAGTACTTC | CASSLAVTEQYF
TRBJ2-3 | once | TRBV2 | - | TGTGCCAGCAGTGACCTCCGGGACGGCGGTACGCAGTATTTT | CASSDLRDGGTQYF
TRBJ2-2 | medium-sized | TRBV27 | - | TGTGCCAGCAGCCCGACACCTAACACCGGGGAGCTGTTTTTT | CASSPTPNTGELFF
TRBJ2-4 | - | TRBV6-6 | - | TGTGCCAGCAGCCGCGACAGGACCCAAAACATTCAGTACTTC | CASSRDRTQNIQYF
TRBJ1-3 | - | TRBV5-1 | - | TGCGCCAGCAGCTTGACAGGGAGCTCTGGAAACACCATATATTTT | CASSLTGSSGNTIYF
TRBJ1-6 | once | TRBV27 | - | TGTGCCAGCAGTTTATTGGCAGGGGCGAATTCACCCCTCCACTTT | CASSLLAGANSPLHF
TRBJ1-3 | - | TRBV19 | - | TGTGCCAGTAGTAACCCTGCCCGCTCTGGAAACACCATATATTTT | CASSNPARSGNTIYF
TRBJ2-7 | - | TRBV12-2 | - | TGTGCAAGTCGCGCCAGACTAGCTGCCTACGAGCAGTACTTC | CASRARLAAYEQYF
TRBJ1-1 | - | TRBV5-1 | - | TGCGCCAGCAGAGCTTCGGGGGATAAGAATGAAGCTTTCTTT | CASRASGDKNEAFF
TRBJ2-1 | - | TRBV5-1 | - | TGCGCCAGCAGCTTGGCAGGGTCGACCTACAATGAGCAGTTCTTC | CASSLAGSTYNEQFF
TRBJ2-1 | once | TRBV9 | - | TGTGCCAGCAGCTTTTCTAGCTCCCTGGAGCAGTTCTTC | CASSFSSSLEQFF
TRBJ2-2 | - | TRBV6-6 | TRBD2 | TGTGCCAGCAGTTACCTAGCGGGGCTAACCACCTGGGAGCTGTTTTTT | CASSYLAGLTTWELFF
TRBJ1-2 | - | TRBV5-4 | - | TGTGCCAGCAGCTTAGGGATCAATGGCTACACCTTC | CASSLGINGYTF
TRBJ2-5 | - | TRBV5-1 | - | TGCGCCAGCAGCTTGGTAGGCCGCGGGGGCGGTGAGACCCAGTACTTC | CASSLVGRGGGETQYF
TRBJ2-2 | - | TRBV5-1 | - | TGCGCCAGCAGCTTGGGACAGGTCAACACCGGGGAGCTGTTTTTT | CASSLGQVNTGELFF
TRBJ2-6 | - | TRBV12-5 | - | TGTGCTAGTGGTTTGGCTGGCGTGGGTTCTGGGGCCAACGTCCTGACTTTC | CASGLAGVGSGANVLTF
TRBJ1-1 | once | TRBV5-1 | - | TGCGCCAGCAGCTCGGGCAGGGGAGGAACAACTGAAGCTTTCTTT | CASSSGRGGTTEAFF
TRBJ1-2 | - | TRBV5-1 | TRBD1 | TGCGCCAGCAGCTTGCTAGGACAGGACGCTTTGGGCTACACCTTC | CASSLLGQDALGYTF
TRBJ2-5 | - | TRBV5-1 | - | TGCGCCAGCAGCCGGGGACGGCAAGAGACCCAGTACTTC | CASSRGRQETQYF
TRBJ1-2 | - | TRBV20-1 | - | TGCAGTGCGTCAGCCCTTTACGGCTACACCTTC | CSASALYGYTF
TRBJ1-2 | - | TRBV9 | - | TGTGCCAGCAGCGTAGGAGTTGGTGTCAGGGGCTACACCTTC | CASSVGVGVRGYTF